This T cell receptor (beta chain) was sequenced during a study of blood T cell repertoires in COVID-19. Study context: The origin of the acute and convalescent COVID-19 samples was the United States, Italy and Spain. PBMCs, B-cell-depleted T cells, or T cells provided the cDNA or gDNA that made up the material.

In the authors' methods: Researchers report that nucleated cell counts were estimated from reference gene primer amplification. The protocol was immunoSEQ multiplex PCR, while the TCRdb copy is restricted to in-frame clones and leaves out a portion. The V and J calls and the clone size are those of that table, but D and trimming were determined from the DNA. The sample lists approximately 350,000 clones, about 87% occurring once. Germline V gives CDR1 GTSNPN, CDR2 SVGIG (reference sequence). V gave up 5 bases and J gave up 8 bases, with 16 bases separating them. There are 14 residues in the CDR3. Seattle patients were enrolled during active infection and followed longitudinally.

The rearrangement joins TRBV30 to TRBJ1-6; D uncertain. Sequencing was done on a sample of peripheral blood. This sequence was found in a woman aged 50 to 60 with COVID-19, enrolled during active disease. The DNA of the CDR3 is TGTGCCTGGCGTTTTGCGAATCTATATTCACCCCTCCACTTT. This sequence encodes CAWRFANLYSPLHF.